The rows below give T cell receptor beta chains drawn from one sample of a study of cytomegalovirus exposure and HLA in healthy donors. The protocol was immunoSEQ multiplex PCR, while the TCRdb copy is restricted to in-frame clones and leaves out a portion. The sample lists around 120,000 clones, 81% occurring once. The source material was PBMCs. These receptors originate from a man younger than 30 in good health and CMV-seronegative. Each CDR3 is given with its conserved first and last residue. A D gene is named only where the DNA matches it firmly. Clone size appears in some rows only: once, few, many, or a class for an expanded clone.

>TRBV7-9|-|15|TRBJ1-2|once
TGTGCCAGCAGCTCCGGGTCCGGACTGATCTATGGCTACACCTTC
CASSSGSGLIYGYTF
>TRBV25-1|TRBD1|16|TRBJ2-1|-
TGTGCCAGCAGTGAATCCCCCGGGACAGGGAAAGAGGAGCAGTTCTTC
CASSESPGTGKEEQFF
>TRBV6-1|TRBD1|15|TRBJ2-7|-
TGTGCCAGCAACCCCCCGGGACAGGGTAGATACGAGCAGTACTTC
CASNPPGQGRYEQYF
>TRBV5-1|TRBD1|15|TRBJ2-7|-
TGCGCCAGCAGCTTGGCGGGACAGGGGTCCTACGAGCAGTACTTC
CASSLAGQGSYEQYF
>TRBV5-4|-|15|TRBJ1-4|-
TGTGCCAGCAGCTTGACCAGGGGTGACAATGAAAAACTGTTTTTT
CASSLTRGDNEKLFF
>TRBV2|-|15|TRBJ1-3|-
TGTGCCAGCAGTGAAGGATGGAGCTCTGGAAACACCATATATTTT
CASSEGWSSGNTIYF
>TRBV7-9|-|14|TRBJ2-1|few
TGTGCCAGCAGCTTAGGCGGGGACTACAATGAGCAGTTCTTC
CASSLGGDYNEQFF
>TRBV6-1|-|14|TRBJ1-1|-
TGTGCCAGCAGTGCCAAGCTTGGGAACACTGAAGCTTTCTTT
CASSAKLGNTEAFF
>TRBV7-9|TRBD1|15|TRBJ1-2|-
TGTTCCAGCAGCTTAGAAGAACAGGGGATGGATGGCTACACCTTC
CSSSLEEQGMDGYTF
>TRBV5-4|-|13|TRBJ1-1|-
TGTGCCAGCAGCTCACAGGTAAACACTGAAGCTTTCTTT
CASSSQVNTEAFF
>TRBV18|TRBD1|16|TRBJ2-7|-
TGTGCCAGCTCACCTAGTGAGACAGGGGGCTCGAACGAGCAGTACTTC
CASSPSETGGSNEQYF
>TRBV18|TRBD1|15|TRBJ1-2|-
TGTGCCAGCTCACCACCCGGGGACAGGTTCTATGGCTACACCTTC
CASSPPGDRFYGYTF
>TRBV7-2|-|14|TRBJ2-5|-
TGTGCCAGCAGCGTCCACAGGGCTGGGGAGACCCAGTACTTC
CASSVHRAGETQYF
>TRBV6-1|-|13|TRBJ2-7|-
TGTGCCAGCAGGGGCACTCCCTCCTACGAGCAGTACTTC
CASRGTPSYEQYF
>TRBV11-3|TRBD2|15|TRBJ2-1|once
TGTGCCAGCAGCTTCGGGACTAGCGGTGGGAATGAGCAGTTCTTC
CASSFGTSGGNEQFF
>TRBV4-2|-|12|TRBJ2-1|-
TGTGCCAGCAGCCAAGCTGGCAGAGAGCAGTTCTTC
CASSQAGREQFF
>TRBV5-6|-|16|TRBJ1-2|-
TGTGCCAGCAGCTTGGACAGAAAGCCTACTAACTATGGCTACACCTTC
CASSLDRKPTNYGYTF
>TRBV6-1|-|19|TRBJ1-2|-
TGTGCCAGCAGTGAAGCGCTCGGATCTGGGGGGGCCGGGAGCTATGGCTACACCTTC
CASSEALGSGGAGSYGYTF
>TRBV23-1|TRBD2|20|TRBJ2-3|-
TGCGCCAGCAGTCAATCCCCAAGCGGGGGCTCTTCGCCTAGCACAGATACGCAGTATTTT
CASSQSPSGGSSPSTDTQYF
>TRBV5-6|TRBD2|15|TRBJ2-5|-
TGTGCCAGCACCCCGACTAGCGGGGCCCAAGAGACCCAGTACTTC
CASTPTSGAQETQYF
>TRBV18|TRBD1|14|TRBJ1-2|-
TGTGCCAGCTCACCCGGGACAGGGGACTATGGCTACACCTTC
CASSPGTGDYGYTF
>TRBV5-6|TRBD1|14|TRBJ1-3|-
TGTGCCAGCAGCTTGGTACAGGGGGACAACACCATATATTTT
CASSLVQGDNTIYF
>TRBV7-6|TRBD2|15|TRBJ2-1|few
TGTGCCAGCAGCTTAGGGACTAGCTCCTACAATGAGCAGTTCTTC
CASSLGTSSYNEQFF
>TRBV6-1|-|13|TRBJ1-4|few
TGTGCCAGCAGGGCCCCAGGTCCAGAAAAACTGTTTTTT
CASRAPGPEKLFF
>TRBV27|-|13|TRBJ1-1|few
TGTGCCAGCAGTTTATCGCCCGGGTCTGAAGCTTTCTTT
CASSLSPGSEAFF
>TRBV2|TRBD2|16|TRBJ2-1|-
TGTGCCAGCAGTGAGGGACTAGCGGGGGCCTACAATGAGCAGTTCTTC
CASSEGLAGAYNEQFF
>TRBV6-1|TRBD1|15|TRBJ2-1|-
TGTGCCAGCAGTGAAGACGGACAGGGGCGCAATGAGCAGTTCTTC
CASSEDGQGRNEQFF
>TRBV5-4|TRBD1|16|TRBJ2-1|-
TGTGCCAGCAGCTTGGCACAGGGGGTTCAAGACAATGAGCAGTTCTTC
CASSLAQGVQDNEQFF
>TRBV27|TRBD1|14|TRBJ2-7|-
TGTGCCAGCAGTTTCGCGGGACAGGTTTACGAGCAGTACTTC
CASSFAGQVYEQYF
>TRBV6-6|-|15|TRBJ2-5|once
TGTGCCAGCAGTTCCCCGCCCAATACCGGGGGGACCCAGTACTTC
CASSSPPNTGGTQYF
>TRBV7-8|TRBD1|16|TRBJ1-1|-
TGTGCCAGCAGCCGGCGGACAGGGGCCGTGAACACTGAAGCTTTCTTT
CASSRRTGAVNTEAFF
>TRBV11-3|-|13|TRBJ2-2|once
TGTGCCAGCAGCTTATCAGAAACCGGGGAGCTGTTTTTT
CASSLSETGELFF
>TRBV10-1|TRBD1|13|TRBJ1-2|-
TGCGCCAGCAGTGAGTTACCAGGGGGCGGCTACACCTTC
CASSELPGGGYTF
>TRBV6-5|-|15|TRBJ1-5|-
TGTGCCAGCAGTTTACAGGATAATAGCAATCAGCCCCAGCATTTT
CASSLQDNSNQPQHF
>TRBV19|-|17|TRBJ2-6|once
TGTGCCAGTAGTATAGGGGTGGGGAGATCTGGGGCCAACGTCCTGACTTTC
CASSIGVGRSGANVLTF
>TRBV7-2|TRBD2|15|TRBJ2-7|once
TGTGCCAGCTGCCCCGGCGGGGGGCCCTCCTACGAGCAGTACTTC
CASCPGGGPSYEQYF
>TRBV4-1|TRBD2|17|TRBJ2-3|-
TGCGCCAGCAGCCAGGGACTAGCTCACGAAGGTACAGATACGCAGTATTTT
CASSQGLAHEGTDTQYF
>TRBV5-1|TRBD1|17|TRBJ1-6|-
TGCGCCAGCAGCTCCACAGGGGTCAAGAGTCCTAATTCACCCCTCCACTTT
CASSSTGVKSPNSPLHF
>TRBV5-1|TRBD1|13|TRBJ1-1|-
TGCGCCAGCAGCTTGGAGGTGACAGGGGAAGCTTTCTTT
CASSLEVTGEAFF
>TRBV19|-|14|TRBJ1-3|-
TGTGCCAGTAGTGTGACAGCTACTGGAAACACCATATATTTT
CASSVTATGNTIYF
>TRBV25-1|-|12|TRBJ2-1|once
TGTGCCAGCAGTGCTACCTACAATGAGCAGTTCTTC
CASSATYNEQFF